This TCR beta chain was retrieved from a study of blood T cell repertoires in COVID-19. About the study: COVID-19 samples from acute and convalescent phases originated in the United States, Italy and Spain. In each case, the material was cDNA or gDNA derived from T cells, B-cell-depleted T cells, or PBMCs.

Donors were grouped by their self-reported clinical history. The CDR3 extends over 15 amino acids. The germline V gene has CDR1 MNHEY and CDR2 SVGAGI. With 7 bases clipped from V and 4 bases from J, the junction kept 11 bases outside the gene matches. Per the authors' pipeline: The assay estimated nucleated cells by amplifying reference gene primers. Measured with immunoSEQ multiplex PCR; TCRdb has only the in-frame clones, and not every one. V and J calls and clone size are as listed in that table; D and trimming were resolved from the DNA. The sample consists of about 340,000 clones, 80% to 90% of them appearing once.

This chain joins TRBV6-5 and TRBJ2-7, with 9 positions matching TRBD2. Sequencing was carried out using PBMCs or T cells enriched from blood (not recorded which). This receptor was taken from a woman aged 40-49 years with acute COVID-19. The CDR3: CASNDLAGNKYEQYF. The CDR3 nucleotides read TGTGCCAGCAACGATCTAGCGGGGAATAAGTACGAGCAGTACTTC.